These 18 T cell receptor beta chains were all obtained from the same sample, sequenced in a study of shared clonotypes between healthy human individuals. TCRdb's copy holds only in-frame clones and misses some; the assay was immunoSEQ multiplex PCR. The data contain roughly 2.1 million clones, about 93% of them singletons. Naive CD8 cells lacked CD45RO and underwent positive selection for CCR7, leaving out terminally differentiated effector memory CD45RA+ cells. Sequenced material: naive CD8+ T cells from PBMCs. Every receptor here comes from a man between 18 and 35 years old in good health. Some clones in this sample may be carry-over from other donors' samples.

This sequence joins TRBV11-2 and TRBJ2-3; D not certain. CDR3 length: 14 amino acids. Looked up from germline, CDR1 is SGHAT and CDR2 is FQNNGV. The germline V and J ends were trimmed by 3 bases and 7 bases, with 14 bases remaining between them. CDR3 residues: CASSLGGTTYTQYF. DNA of the CDR3: TGTGCCAGCAGCTTGGGCGGTACCACGTATACGCAGTATTTT.

V gene TRBV27 combines with J gene TRBJ2-1; TRBD2 matches at 10 bases. This CDR3 is 14 amino acids long. Germline loops: CDR1 MNHEY, CDR2 SMNVEV (reference sequence). V lost 4 bases to trimming and J lost 6 bases; unmatched junction nucleotides: 3. The CDR3 nucleotides read TGTGCCAGCAGTTCACTAGCGGGGCCCAATGAGCAGTTCTTC. It specifies CASSSLAGPNEQFF.

The chain has TRBV6-5 and TRBJ1-3; D gene uncertain. Trimming cost V 4 bases and J 0 bases, with 13 bases left between them. Germline CDR1 MNHEY, CDR2 SVGAGI. The CDR3 is 16 amino acids. Here the CDR3 reads CASSSSDWSSGNTIYF. For the CDR3, the DNA is TGTGCCAGCAGTTCCTCGGACTGGAGCTCTGGAAACACCATATATTTT.

On this clone itself: Other nucleotide sequences in the sample specify the same CDR3. This chain uses TRBV7-9 with TRBJ2-5; D uncertain. The CDR3 loop spans 12 amino acids. Trimming left V 5 bases short and J 3 bases short, with 7 bases between. Germline CDR1 is SEHNR and CDR2 is FQNEAQ (reference sequence). The CDR3 DNA is TGTGCCAGCAGCGCCGGAGAAGAGACCCAGTACTTC. This sequence encodes CASSAGEETQYF.

A remark on this clone: This specimen includes other DNA sequences encoding the same CDR3. The chain has TRBV27 and TRBJ1-1, with unresolved D. The CDR3 runs to 12 residues. The V gene lost 1 base and the J gene lost 5 bases, with 5 bases spanning the gap. Germline lookup yields CDR1 MNHEY and CDR2 SMNVEV (reference sequence). CDR3 loop: CASSLLGTEAFF. The DNA for the CDR3 is TGTGCCAGCAGTTTATTAGGAACTGAAGCTTTCTTT.

This chain uses TRBV15 with TRBJ2-1; perhaps TRBD1 as D (6 bases). V lost 0 bases and J 4 bases, leaving 16 bases between the germline ends. The CDR3 runs to 17 residues. CDR1 LNHNV and CDR2 YYDKDF come from the germline V gene (reference sequence). CDR3 region: CATSRDMKGVLYNEQFF. CDR3 DNA: TGTGCCACCAGCAGAGATATGAAGGGGGTGTTGTACAATGAGCAGTTCTTC.

This chain connects TRBV7-8 to TRBJ2-1; 8 bases are shared with TRBD1. J was trimmed by 6 bases and V by 1 base; bases with no gene match: 11. Germline CDR1 and CDR2: SGHVS and FQNEAQ. This CDR3 region has 17 residues. The CDR3 sequence is CASSLVPRTGLGNEQFF. The CDR3 coding sequence is TGTGCCAGCAGCTTAGTCCCCCGGACAGGGCTGGGCAATGAGCAGTTCTTC.

The chain links TRBV13 to TRBJ2-1, with 14 nucleotides matching TRBD2. V lost 5 bases, J lost 4 bases, and 4 bases stayed unmatched. Per the germline V gene, CDR1 is PRHDT and CDR2 is FYEKMQ (reference sequence). This CDR3 contains 16 residues. CDR3 region: CASSLGLAGGYNEQFF. Here the CDR3 DNA reads TGTGCCAGCAGCCTTGGACTAGCGGGAGGATACAATGAGCAGTTCTTC.

This chain joins TRBV11-2 and TRBJ2-7; possible D gene TRBD1, 5 bases. The CDR3 sequence is 17 residues long. Germline values: CDR1 SGHAT, CDR2 FQNNGV. V shed 0 bases and J shed 0 bases, with 15 bases lying between them. The CDR3: CASSLESPRQYSYEQYF. CDR3 sequence (DNA): TGTGCCAGCAGCTTAGAGAGCCCGAGACAGTACTCCTACGAGCAGTACTTC.

The rearrangement uses TRBV9 and TRBJ1-2; perhaps TRBD1 as D (5 bases). Germline V gene lookup returns CDR1 SGDLS and CDR2 YYNGEE. The CDR3 sequence is 15 residues long. The V end was cut by 4 bases, the J end by 7 bases, with 20 bases between. Here the CDR3 DNA reads TGTGCCAGCAGCCCCGCGGGCAGGGAGGGTTTTGGCTACACCTTC. It yields the protein CASSPAGREGFGYTF. Supplemented by reference TRBV9 and TRBJ1-2, the full variable domain reads DSGVTQTPKHLITATGQRVTLRCSPRSGDLSVYWYQQSLDQGLQFLIQYYNGEERAKGNILERFSAQQFPDLHSELNLSSLELGDSALYFCASSPAGREGFGYTFGSGTRLTVV.

The chain combines TRBV28 with TRBJ1-5, with no clear D. V lost 11 bases and J 1 base, leaving 9 bases between the germline ends. Germline CDR1 MDHEN, CDR2 SYDVKM. The CDR3 spans 12 residues. The CDR3 nucleotides read TGTGCCTCTCGGCGCAGCAATCAGCCCCAGCATTTT. This encodes CASRRSNQPQHF.

Comments on this clone: This specimen includes other DNA sequences encoding the same CDR3. The rearrangement links TRBV27 to TRBJ2-7; TRBD1 is a possible D gene (6 bases). V was pared by 0 bases and J by 0 bases, with 12 bases between. In germline, CDR1 is MNHEY, CDR2 SMNVEV (reference sequence). This CDR3 spans 16 amino acids. The CDR3 loop is CASSLSAGASSYEQYF. The CDR3 DNA is TGTGCCAGCAGTTTATCGGCAGGGGCTAGCTCCTACGAGCAGTACTTC.

J is TRBJ2-5 and V is TRBV9, with 9 bases aligning to TRBD1. This CDR3 is built from 14 residues. Germline V gene sequence: CDR1 SGDLS, CDR2 YYNGEE. V lost 3 bases to trimming and J lost 5 bases; unmatched junction nucleotides: 5. CDR3 protein: CASSDRDREETQYF. The DNA of the CDR3 is TGTGCCAGCAGCGACCGGGACAGGGAGGAGACCCAGTACTTC.

V and J are TRBV5-1 and TRBJ2-5; 12 bases agree with TRBD1. Looked up from germline, CDR1 is SGHRS and CDR2 is YFSETQ. The CDR3 loop spans 14 amino acids. CDR3 sequence reads: CPNRDRGPLETQYF. The CDR3 DNA follows: TGCCCAAACCGGGACAGGGGGCCTCTGGAGACCCAGTACTTC.

The J gene is TRBJ1-1, the V gene TRBV30; 7 nucleotides align to TRBD1. V shed 4 bases, J shed 4 bases, and the junction held 9 bases outside the gene matches. The CDR3 is made up of 14 amino acids. Germline loops: CDR1 GTSNPN, CDR2 SVGIG (reference sequence). The CDR3 nucleotides are TGTGCCTGGAATGACAGGGTTGGGATCACTGAAGCTTTCTTT. This gives the protein CAWNDRVGITEAFF.

The CDR3 here is CASSGRMNTGELFF. The CDR3 nucleotides read TGTGCCAGCAGCGGCAGAATGAACACCGGGGAGCTGTTTTTT. This chain joins TRBV28 and TRBJ2-2; D ambiguous. The CDR3 spans 14 residues. CDR1 and CDR2 from the germline V gene are MDHEN and SYDVKM. The germline V and J ends were trimmed by 6 bases and 1 base, with 9 bases remaining between them.

The gene calls are TRBV7-9 and TRBJ2-1; TRBD1 matches 8 bases. The length of the CDR3 is 16 residues. J was trimmed by 7 bases and V by 2 bases; bases with no gene match: 10. Per the germline V gene, CDR1 is SEHNR and CDR2 is FQNEAQ (reference sequence). The DNA for the CDR3 is TGTGCCAGCAGCTTATGGGGGCAGGGGGCAGGTAATGAGCAGTTCTTC. Translation gives CASSLWGQGAGNEQFF.

This clone appeared a single time. This chain uses TRBV4-3 with TRBJ1-1; possible D gene TRBD1, 5 bases. The V gene lost 0 bases and the J gene lost 3 bases, with 11 bases spanning the gap. The germline CDR1 and CDR2 sequences are LGHNA and YSLEER. The CDR3 consists of 15 residues. DNA for the CDR3: TGCGCCAGCAGCCAAGAGGTAGGGGCCTACACTGAAGCTTTCTTT. Its protein is CASSQEVGAYTEAFF.